Included here is one T cell receptor beta chain sequence, with context. These data originate in a study of blood T cells in healthy people across ages. Sample-barcoded 5' priming and a J-beta primer mix drove a second PCR of about 6 to 12 cycles. Each sample provided no less than 2.5 million CDR3-containing paired-end reads. MiXCR was run by TCRdb on the 5' RACE reads, yielding one entry per CDR3 protein. The data show around 1,500,000 distinct CDR3 sequences, about 30% seen once. The germline CDR1 and CDR2 sequences are LGHDT and YNNKEL (reference sequence). Deletions cut 3 bases from V and 6 bases from J, with 14 bases between. The CDR3 runs 14 residues.

This receptor was obtained from a woman aged 25 to 45 in good health. The chain combines TRBV3-1 with TRBJ1-2; D is unresolved. Sequencing input: blood. This CDR3 reads CASSHAAQQHGYTF. The DNA for the CDR3 is TGTGCCAGCAGCCACGCGGCCCAGCAGCATGGCTACACCTTC.